The T cell receptor (beta chain) under discussion was sequenced for a study of spatial heterogeneity in lung cancer. The time point denotes: sample taken at primary tumor resection. Frozen PBMC, nontumor lung or tumor provided whole RNA, which was sequenced unsorted. The study tagged each TCR cDNA molecule with a unique molecular identifier. A single record per CDR3 protein comes from TCRdb applying MiXCR to the 5' RACE reads. This sample has 60,000 to 80,000 distinct CDR3 sequences, with about an eighth found just once. Only a few counts were recorded for this clonotype. CDR3 size: 15 residues. The ends were cut back, 1 base at V and 6 bases at J, with 10 bases in the middle. Germline V gene lookup returns CDR1 SGHTA and CDR2 FQGNSA.

Material: PBMCs, obtained at surgery. The genes are TRBV7-2 and TRBJ1-6; D remains ambiguous. The clonotype was recovered from a male donor with early-stage non-small cell lung cancer. The CDR3 reads CASSLVAGGNSPLHF. CDR3 sequence (DNA): TGTGCCAGCAGCTTAGTGGCGGGTGGTAATTCACCCCTCCACTTT.